Below, 10 T cell receptor beta chains from the same sample are listed, as sequenced in a study of cytomegalovirus exposure and HLA in healthy donors. The PCR ran on 60 Vbeta and 13 Jbeta primers. Sequenced by immunoSEQ multiplex PCR; TCRdb stores in-frame clones only, minus some. The repertoire includes 150,000 to 200,000 clones, 65% to 85% of them detected once, and about 2.4% sits in the top ten. Sequenced material: PBMCs. These receptors came from a middle-aged woman in good health and CMV-seropositive.

This chain connects TRBV7-8 to TRBJ2-2; the D gene is possibly TRBD2 (6 bases). There are 16 residues in the CDR3. Between the trimmed V and J ends, which lost 2 bases and 7 bases, there was a span of 17 bases. Per the germline V gene, CDR1 is SGHVS and CDR2 is FQNEAQ. Here the CDR3 DNA reads TGTGCCAGCAGCTTACCTCCCGGGACTCGCCTCGGGGAGCTGTTTTTT. Its translation: CASSLPPGTRLGELFF.

CDR3 DNA sequence: TGTGCCAGCAGTCCGGGACTAGCGGGGGTTAGCCAAGAGACCCAGTACTTC. Protein: CASSPGLAGVSQETQYF. The V and J genes are TRBV27 and TRBJ2-5; 14 bases are shared with TRBD2. The CDR3 length is 17 residues. Germline loops: CDR1 MNHEY, CDR2 SMNVEV (reference sequence). The junction had 6 bases not matched to a gene; V was cut back by 5 bases and J by 1 base.

V usage is TRBV11-3 and J usage is TRBJ2-2; 10 bases line up with TRBD2. The CDR3 has 15 residues. J was trimmed by 3 bases and V by 7 bases; bases with no gene match: 5. Germline values: CDR1 SGHNT, CDR2 YENEEA. This CDR3 is CASIEAGGDTGELFF. DNA for the CDR3: TGTGCCAGCATCGAAGCGGGAGGGGACACCGGGGAGCTGTTTTTT. The complete variable domain, with remaining parts taken from reference TRBV11-3 and TRBJ2-2, reads EAGVVQSPRYKIIEKKQPVAFWCNPISGHNTLYWYLQNLGQGPELLIRYENEEAVDDSQLPKDRFSAERLKGVDSTLKIQPAELGDSAVYLCASIEAGGDTGELFFGEGSRLTVL.

The chain employs TRBV5-4 and TRBJ1-1, with a weak D call TRBD1 (6 bases). Germline V lookup: CDR1 SGHNT, CDR2 YYREEE (reference sequence). Trimming left V 3 bases short and J 7 bases short, with 19 bases between. The CDR3 consists of 15 residues. CDR3 in amino acids: CASSSQGTGPDEAFF. In DNA, the CDR3 is TGTGCCAGCAGCTCCCAAGGAACAGGGCCCGATGAAGCTTTCTTT.

J is TRBJ1-1 and V is TRBV5-1, with D maybe TRBD1 (5 bases). This CDR3 is built from 12 residues. Trimming took 1 base from V and 8 from J, leaving 9 bases between them. Germline lookup yields CDR1 SGHRS and CDR2 YFSETQ. CDR3 DNA: TGCGCCAGCAGCTTGCAGGGTTCAGAAGCTTTCTTT. It translates to CASSLQGSEAFF.

This sequence joins TRBV7-2 and TRBJ2-2; unclear D gene. Deletions cut 5 bases from V and 3 bases from J, with 4 bases between. Looked up from germline, CDR1 is SGHTA and CDR2 is FQGNSA. The CDR3 is made up of 12 amino acids. The CDR3 DNA follows: TGTGCCAGCAGCCCCTACACCGGGGAGCTGTTTTTT. This gives the protein CASSPYTGELFF. The whole variable domain, filled in from reference TRBV7-2 and TRBJ2-2, reads GAGVSQSPSNKVTEKGKDVELRCDPISGHTALYWYRQSLGQGLEFLIYFQGNSAPDKSGLPSDRFSAERTGGSVSTLTIQRTQQEDSAVYLCASSPYTGELFFGEGSRLTVL.

The genes are TRBV4-3 and TRBJ1-1; TRBD1 agrees at 9 bases. After removal of 3 bases from V and 11 bases from J, the junction contained 10 bases not matched to a gene. Per the germline V gene, CDR1 is LGHNA and CDR2 is YSLEER. The CDR3 has 14 residues. DNA of the CDR3: TGCGCCAGCAGCCAGTTTGGGACAGGGAAGGAGGCTTTCTTT. Its translation is CASSQFGTGKEAFF.

This clone has only one observation. This chain joins TRBV18 and TRBJ1-6; D is unclear. The germline V gene encodes CDR1 KGHSH and CDR2 LQKENI. This CDR3 is 13 amino acids long. The ends were cut back, 3 bases at V and 6 bases at J, with 6 bases in the middle. The CDR3 here is CASSPGFNSPLHF. The CDR3 DNA reads as TGTGCCAGCTCACCGGGCTTTAATTCACCCCTCCACTTT.

As concerns this clone: At one end the junction does not follow the germline gene, possibly because of a read error. In DNA form, the CDR3 reads TGTGCCGGCAGCCCCCTTATGGACAGCTCCTACGAGCAGTACTTC. Translating gives CAGSPLMDSSYEQYF. This sequence joins TRBV9 and TRBJ2-7; D is possibly TRBD1 (6 bases). CDR1 is SGDLS and CDR2 is YYNGEE in the germline V gene. The CDR3 totals 15 residues.

The genes are TRBV9 and TRBJ2-3, with D perhaps matching TRBD1 (5 bases). This CDR3 contains 14 residues. The germline gives CDR1 SGDLS, CDR2 YYNGEE. The V gene lost 1 base and the J gene lost 3 bases, with 9 bases spanning the gap. The CDR3 protein is CASSVISGTDTQYF. In nucleotides, the CDR3 is TGTGCCAGCAGCGTAATTTCAGGGACAGATACGCAGTATTTT.